This passage covers 30 T cell receptor beta chains from one sample sequenced in a study of cytomegalovirus exposure and HLA in healthy donors. This PCR relied on a set of 60 Vbeta primers and 13 Jbeta primers. Here immunoSEQ multiplex PCR was the method, and the copy in TCRdb shows in-frame clones only, minus some. The table shows roughly 200,000 clones, with 77% occurring only once. The specimen sequenced was PBMCs. These receptors originate from a woman in her sixties or seventies in good health and CMV-seropositive.

Note on this clone: This sample includes further DNA sequences coding for the same CDR3. V usage is TRBV6-6 and J usage is TRBJ1-4; the match to TRBD1 covers 8 bases. The trim removed 6 bases at V and 6 bases at J, leaving 12 bases unmatched. This CDR3 spans 16 amino acids. CDR1 is MNHNY and CDR2 is SVGAGI in the germline V gene (reference sequence). The CDR3 sequence: CASRSRTGRSHEKLFF. The CDR3, as DNA: TGTGCCAGCAGGTCCCGGACAGGGAGGTCCCATGAAAAACTGTTTTTT.

This chain uses TRBV5-6 with TRBJ2-7; D may be TRBD2 (5 bases). Between the trimmed V and J ends, which lost 4 bases and 2 bases, there was a span of 22 bases. Germline V lookup: CDR1 SGHDT, CDR2 YYEEEE. The CDR3 has 17 residues. The CDR3 region has the DNA TGTGCCAGCAGCCCCCTCTCCAGTTTTAAGGGAGCCTACGAGCAGTACTTC. This encodes CASSPLSSFKGAYEQYF. Full variable domain (outside the CDR3, taken from reference TRBV5-6 and TRBJ2-7): DAGVTQSPTHLIKTRGQQVTLRCSPKSGHDTVSWYQQALGQGPQFIFQYYEEEERQRGNFPDRFSGHQFPNYSSELNVNALLLGDSALYLCASSPLSSFKGAYEQYFGPGTRLTVT.

The chain employs TRBV7-3 and TRBJ2-2, with 7 bases aligning to TRBD1. The CDR3 runs to 18 residues. The germline CDR1 and CDR2 sequences are SGHTA and FQGTGA. Trimming took 5 bases from V and 8 from J; bases not matched to a gene: 20. Here the CDR3 reads CASSRDSPRWQAAGELFF. The CDR3 nucleotides read TGTGCCAGCAGCCGGGACAGCCCAAGGTGGCAGGCGGCGGGGGAGCTGTTTTTT.

This chain joins TRBV7-2 and TRBJ1-1, with D possibly TRBD1 on 5 matching bases. V lost 5 bases, J lost 7 bases, and 11 bases lay in between. Germline assignment: CDR1 SGHTA and CDR2 FQGNSA. This CDR3 region has 12 residues. The CDR3 loop is CASSGRGFEAFF. CDR3 DNA sequence: TGTGCCAGCAGCGGACGGGGGTTTGAAGCTTTCTTT.

This chain links TRBV6-6 with TRBJ2-7; 9 bases align to TRBD1. V shed 6 bases and J 3 bases; nucleotides not matched to a gene: 9. Germline assignment: CDR1 MNHNY and CDR2 SVGAGI (reference sequence). This CDR3 comprises 15 residues. The chain's CDR3 is CASSARTGDGYEQYF. CDR3 nucleotides: TGTGCCAGCAGCGCACGGACAGGGGACGGCTACGAGCAGTACTTC.

The chain recombines TRBV29-1 with TRBJ1-1; no clear D gene. The V and J ends lost 1 base and 7 bases respectively, with 10 bases between them. The CDR3 is made up of 12 amino acids. Germline lookup yields CDR1 SQVTM and CDR2 ANQGSEA. The CDR3 reads CSVEGPRDEAFF. CDR3 nucleotides: TGCAGCGTTGAAGGGCCGAGGGATGAAGCTTTCTTT. The variable domain in full, with the rest retrieved from reference TRBV29-1 and TRBJ1-1, is SAVISQKPSRDICQRGTSLTIQCQVDSQVTMMFWYRQQPGQSLTLIATANQGSEATYESGFVIDKFPISRPNLTFSTLTVSNMSPEDSSIYLCSVEGPRDEAFFGQGTRLTVV.

The chain joins TRBV2 to TRBJ1-5; no reliable D call. V gave up 1 base and J gave up 7 bases, with 8 bases separating them. Germline V gene sequence: CDR1 SNHLY, CDR2 FYNNEI. The CDR3 has 13 amino acids. The CDR3 nucleotides are TGTGCCAGCAGTGAAGGGTCGGGGCAGCCCCAGCATTTT. It is translated as CASSEGSGQPQHF.

Only a few counts were recorded for this clone. The chain links TRBV5-1 to TRBJ2-3; 7 nucleotides match TRBD2. Germline CDR1 and CDR2: SGHRS and YFSETQ. The trim removed 0 bases at V and 1 base at J, leaving 8 bases unmatched. The CDR3 has 17 amino acids. In DNA form, the CDR3 reads TGCGCCAGCAGCTTGGGTTTGGCGGGAGTAGGCACAGATACGCAGTATTTT. It is translated as CASSLGLAGVGTDTQYF.

V and J are TRBV18 and TRBJ2-1, with D possibly being TRBD1 (5 bases). Germline-derived CDR1 and CDR2 are KGHSH and LQKENI. V was cut by 2 bases and J by 9 bases, with 14 bases left in between. This CDR3 has 14 residues. The CDR3 protein is CASSPSQGRGEQFF. In DNA form, the CDR3 reads TGTGCCAGCTCACCAAGCCAGGGTCGTGGTGAGCAGTTCTTC. The entire variable domain, with the rest obtained from reference TRBV18 and TRBJ2-1, is as follows: NAGVMQNPRHLVRRRGQEARLRCSPMKGHSHVYWYRQLPEEGLKFMVYLQKENIIDESGMPKERFSAEFPKEGPSILRIQQVVRGDSAAYFCASSPSQGRGEQFFGPGTRLTVL.

The V gene is TRBV30, the J gene TRBJ2-7, with D maybe TRBD1 (7 bases). The CDR3 consists of 14 residues. Germline CDR1 is GTSNPN and CDR2 is SVGIG (reference sequence). CDR3 sequence reads: CASSRGVALHEQYF. DNA for the CDR3: TGTGCTTCATCCAGGGGGGTGGCACTCCACGAGCAGTACTTC.

This sequence joins TRBV7-2 and TRBJ1-2; TRBD1 aligns across 12 bases. The V and J ends lost 5 bases and 6 bases, in that order; junction bases with no gene match: 4. This CDR3 region has 14 residues. CDR1 SGHTA and CDR2 FQGNSA come from the germline V gene. The CDR3 DNA reads as TGTGCCAGCAGCCAGGGGACAGGGGGCGATGGCTACACCTTC. This gives the protein CASSQGTGGDGYTF.

The chain joins TRBV27 to TRBJ1-4; no definite D call. With 5 bases removed from V and 7 bases from J, the gap between germline ends came to 14 bases. In germline, CDR1 is MNHEY, CDR2 SMNVEV (reference sequence). This CDR3 is built from 14 residues. The CDR3 protein is CASSSPRGREKLFF. The CDR3 nucleotides are TGTGCCAGCAGTAGCCCGAGAGGGCGTGAAAAACTGTTTTTT.

V and J are TRBV19 and TRBJ1-2; 7 bases are a match to TRBD1. Germline V gene lookup returns CDR1 LNHDA and CDR2 SQIVND (reference sequence). The trim removed 7 bases at V and 7 bases at J, leaving 6 bases unmatched. The CDR3 is 12 residues long. In DNA, the CDR3 is TGTGCCAGTACCATGACAGGGCTTGGCTACACCTTC. Translated: CASTMTGLGYTF.

This clone was detected only a few times. This chain joins TRBV30 and TRBJ1-1; TRBD1 might be the D (6 bases). CDR3 length: 13 amino acids. CDR1 is GTSNPN, CDR2 SVGIG, per germline (reference sequence). V lost 2 bases and J 1 base, leaving 8 bases between the germline ends. The CDR3, as DNA: TGTGCCTGGAGTTCACAGGGGAACACTGAAGCTTTCTTT. Its translation: CAWSSQGNTEAFF.

CDR3 region: CASSQLAGAMTYEQYF. The CDR3 region has the DNA TGCGCCAGCAGCCAACTAGCGGGGGCGATGACCTACGAGCAGTACTTC. The chain carries TRBV4-1 and TRBJ2-7; 10 positions agree with TRBD2. V trimming: 2 bases; J trimming: 2 bases; junction bases outside the gene matches: 6. Germline loops: CDR1 MGHRA, CDR2 YSYEKL. The CDR3 runs to 16 residues.

This chain connects TRBV30 to TRBJ1-2; D is unresolved. CDR1 is GTSNPN, CDR2 SVGIG, per germline (reference sequence). V lost 3 bases and J 9 bases, leaving 14 bases between the germline ends. This CDR3 comprises 12 residues. The CDR3 loop reads CAWSVGQVRYTF. CDR3 sequence (DNA): TGTGCCTGGAGCGTTGGGCAGGTTCGCTACACCTTC.

This clone has a single count. The chain joins TRBV5-1 to TRBJ2-1; D gene ambiguous. V was clipped by 0 bases and J by 7 bases, with 8 bases between them. The length of the CDR3 is 13 residues. Germline V lookup: CDR1 SGHRS, CDR2 YFSETQ. The DNA for the CDR3 is TGCGCCAGCAGCTTGGGTGGGCAGAATGAGCAGTTCTTC. This gives the protein CASSLGGQNEQFF.

Note on this clone: Relative to the germline gene, one junction end is altered; a read error may explain this. This chain links TRBV7-9 with TRBJ2-1, with 9 bases lining up with TRBD1. Germline CDR1 is SEHNR and CDR2 is FQNEAQ (reference sequence). The CDR3 is made up of 15 amino acids. The CDR3 region has the DNA TGTGTCAGCAGCTTCGGGACAGGGATCTACAATGAGCAGTTCTTC. It translates to CVSSFGTGIYNEQFF.

A single count supports this clone. V usage is TRBV19 and J usage is TRBJ1-1; tentative D call: TRBD1 (6 bases). CDR1 is LNHDA and CDR2 is SQIVND in the germline V gene (reference sequence). The CDR3 extends over 13 amino acids. The ends were cut back, 3 bases at V and 5 bases at J, with 10 bases in the middle. CDR3 sequence (DNA): TGTGCCAGTAGTATGGGGGCGGGTACTGAAGCTTTCTTT. Amino acids: CASSMGAGTEAFF.

This clone was seen just once. This sequence joins TRBV30 and TRBJ1-3, with a tentative D call TRBD1 (5 bases). V lost 4 bases, J lost 9 bases, and 19 bases lay in between. This CDR3 is 14 amino acids long. Germline V gene lookup returns CDR1 GTSNPN and CDR2 SVGIG (reference sequence). The CDR3 region is CAWTSGGRDGTIYF. DNA for the CDR3: TGTGCCTGGACCTCCGGTGGGAGGGACGGCACCATATATTTT.

The chain couples TRBV6-1 to TRBJ1-1; perhaps TRBD1 as D (6 bases). This CDR3 has 15 residues. V was pared by 2 bases and J by 0 bases, with 10 bases between. CDR1 and CDR2 from the germline V gene are MNHNS and SASEGT. The CDR3 DNA sequence: TGTGCCAGCAGTGAAACCCAGGGGCTGAACACTGAAGCTTTCTTT. It is translated as CASSETQGLNTEAFF.

The J gene is TRBJ2-1, the V gene TRBV5-8; 11 positions agree with TRBD1. The length of the CDR3 is 16 residues. J gave up 5 bases and V 4 bases, and 8 bases lay outside the gene matches. Germline loops: CDR1 SGHTS, CDR2 YDEGEE. The DNA of the CDR3 is TGTGCCAGCAGCAAATTGGGACAGGGGGGGAACAATGAGCAGTTCTTC. This encodes CASSKLGQGGNNEQFF.

This clone showed up just a few times. This rearrangement joins TRBV7-3 to TRBJ2-7; 9 bases line up with TRBD1. This CDR3 spans 14 amino acids. V shed 4 bases, J shed 7 bases, and the junction held 8 bases outside the gene matches. Germline V lookup: CDR1 SGHTA, CDR2 FQGTGA. The CDR3 DNA sequence: TGTGCCAGCAGCTCCCAAGTGACAGGGGGAGAGCAGTACTTC. Translating it yields CASSSQVTGGEQYF.

This clone has only a few counts. The chain has TRBV6-4 and TRBJ2-7, with D tentatively TRBD2 (5 bases). This CDR3 spans 13 amino acids. CDR1 is MRHNA, CDR2 SNTAGT, per germline. Trimming cost V 3 bases and J 1 base, with 7 bases left between them. The CDR3 protein is CASSEKRSYEQYF. DNA of the CDR3: TGTGCCAGCAGTGAAAAGCGGTCCTACGAGCAGTACTTC.

V and J are TRBV11-2 and TRBJ2-7, with 9 bases matching TRBD1. Germline V lookup: CDR1 SGHAT, CDR2 FQNNGV. This CDR3 has 16 amino acids. The junction had 10 bases not matched to a gene; V was cut back by 5 bases and J by 2 bases. The CDR3 region has the DNA TGTGCCAGCAGCACCGCCTACAGGGGGCACGCCTACGAGCAGTACTTC. The encoded protein is CASSTAYRGHAYEQYF.

V usage is TRBV19 and J usage is TRBJ1-1; D is ambiguous. This CDR3 comprises 13 residues. The ends were cut back, 5 bases at V and 1 base at J, with 8 bases in the middle. Germline-derived CDR1 and CDR2 are LNHDA and SQIVND (reference sequence). The CDR3 bases are TGTGCCAGTAGTCCTAATCCGAACACTGAAGCTTTCTTT. Translation: CASSPNPNTEAFF.

The V and J genes are TRBV13 and TRBJ2-7, with a weak D call TRBD2 (6 bases). V was clipped by 0 bases and J by 7 bases, with 22 bases between them. CDR3 size: 17 residues. CDR1 and CDR2 from the germline V gene are PRHDT and FYEKMQ (reference sequence). Written as DNA, the CDR3 is TGTGCCAGCAGCTTAGGCCTTGGGGGGACCTCACCCCCTGAGCAGTACTTC. Its translation: CASSLGLGGTSPPEQYF.

CDR3 nucleotides: TGTGCCAGCAGCTTGGTCCAGGGATGGGACACTGAAGCTTTCTTT. Residues: CASSLVQGWDTEAFF. The rearrangement links TRBV5-6 to TRBJ1-1; D is perhaps TRBD1 (5 bases). The CDR3 runs 15 residues. Trimming shortened V by 0 bases and J by 3 bases, and 12 bases separated the two germline ends. Germline-derived CDR1 and CDR2 are SGHDT and YYEEEE.

Concerning this clone itself: Germline and junction disagree at one end, which may indicate a read error. The chain combines TRBV7-9 with TRBJ2-4; TRBD2 matches at 10 bases. The germline gives CDR1 SEHNR, CDR2 FQNEAQ (reference sequence). The CDR3 length is 16 residues. CDR3: CSSSSSGLAAKNIQYF. The DNA of the CDR3 is TGTTCCAGCAGCTCATCGGGACTAGCGGCCAAAAACATTCAGTACTTC.

This clone was observed a handful of times. The genes are TRBV30 and TRBJ1-2; tentatively, D is TRBD1 (6 bases). CDR1 is GTSNPN, CDR2 SVGIG, per germline (reference sequence). The CDR3 runs 17 residues. V was trimmed by 2 bases and J by 0 bases, leaving 19 bases between them. CDR3 sequence (DNA): TGTGCCTGGAGTCTCGGGGGGGGCTCCCCTACTAACTATGGCTACACCTTC. This encodes CAWSLGGGSPTNYGYTF.